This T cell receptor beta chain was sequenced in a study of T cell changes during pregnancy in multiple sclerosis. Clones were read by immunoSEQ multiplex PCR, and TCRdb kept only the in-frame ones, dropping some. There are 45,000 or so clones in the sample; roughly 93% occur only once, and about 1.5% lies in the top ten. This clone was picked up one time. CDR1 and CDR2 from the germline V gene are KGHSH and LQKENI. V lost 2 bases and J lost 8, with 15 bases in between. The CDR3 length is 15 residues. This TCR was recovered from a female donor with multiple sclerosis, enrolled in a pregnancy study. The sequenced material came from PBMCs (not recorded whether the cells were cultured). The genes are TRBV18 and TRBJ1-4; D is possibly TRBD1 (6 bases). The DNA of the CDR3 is TGTGCCAGCTCACCAACAGGGTTCGGAGGAGAAAAACTGTTTTTT. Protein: CASSPTGFGGEKLFF.